This TCR beta chain was identified in a study of blood T cell repertoires in COVID-19. Source study methods: Reference gene primer amplification gave estimated nucleated cell counts. Generated by immunoSEQ multiplex PCR, the TCRdb table keeps only in-frame clones and is missing some. From that table come the V and J calls and clone size; the DNA was used to work out D and trimming. The data contain 150,000 or so clones, more than 75% of them seen just once; the ten biggest clones take up 5.5% to 8.5%. This clone was seen only once. The CDR3 consists of 16 residues. Germline V CDR1 and CDR2: SGHDN, FVKESK. Trimming cost V 5 bases and J 3 bases; bases outside gene matches: 12.

The gene calls are TRBV14 and TRBJ1-1; 7 nucleotides agree with TRBD1. This TCR was recovered from a woman aged 45-65 years who had recovered from COVID-19. Sequenced material: PBMCs or T cells enriched from blood (not recorded which). The CDR3 region has the DNA TGTGCCAGCAGCGCGTTGGACAGGCAACCGTACACTGAAGCTTTCTTT. Translated: CASSALDRQPYTEAFF.